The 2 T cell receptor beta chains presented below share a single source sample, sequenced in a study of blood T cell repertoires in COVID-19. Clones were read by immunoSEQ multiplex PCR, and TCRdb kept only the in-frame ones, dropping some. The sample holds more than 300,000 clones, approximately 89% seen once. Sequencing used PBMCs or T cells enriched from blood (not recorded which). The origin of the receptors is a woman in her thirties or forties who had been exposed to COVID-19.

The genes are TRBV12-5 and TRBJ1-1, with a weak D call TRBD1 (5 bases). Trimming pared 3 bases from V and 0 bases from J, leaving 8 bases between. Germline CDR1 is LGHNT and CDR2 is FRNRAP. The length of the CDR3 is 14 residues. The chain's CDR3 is CASGLGAVNTEAFF. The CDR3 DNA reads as TGTGCTAGTGGTTTAGGGGCTGTGAACACTGAAGCTTTCTTT.

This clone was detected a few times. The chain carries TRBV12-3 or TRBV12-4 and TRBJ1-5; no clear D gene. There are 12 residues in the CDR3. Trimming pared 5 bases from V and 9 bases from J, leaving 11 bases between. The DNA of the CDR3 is TGTGCCAGCAGTGTCCCGCGCCGGCCCCAGCATTTT. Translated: CASSVPRRPQHF.